This entry concerns a single T cell receptor beta chain. Antigen unknown. The sample comes from a study of PD-L1 blockade in urothelial cancer. Across the study: Before enrollment, 0 to 3 chemotherapy regimens had been given to patients. Overall study findings and caveats: Below-median pretreatment blood TCR clonality was associated with improved progression-free and overall survival.

Time point given: peripheral blood 6 weeks after treatment start. The germline V gene has CDR1 SGHRS and CDR2 YFSETQ. The CDR3 runs to 15 residues. V lost 2 bases, J lost 2 bases, and 3 bases stayed unmatched. Data came from immunoSEQ multiplex PCR; TCRdb stores just in-frame clones and leaves some out. In the table there are 38,000 or so clones, around 84% of which are singletons. The V gene is TRBV5-1, the J gene TRBJ2-7; TRBD2 agrees at 11 bases. This clonotype was obtained from a man aged 70 or older with urothelial cancer. This material consisted of PBMCs, taken around atezolizumab (anti-PD-L1) treatment. In nucleotides, the CDR3 is TGCGCCAGCAGCTTAGTAGCGGGAGGGCCCTACGAGCAGTACTTC. As protein: CASSLVAGGPYEQYF.